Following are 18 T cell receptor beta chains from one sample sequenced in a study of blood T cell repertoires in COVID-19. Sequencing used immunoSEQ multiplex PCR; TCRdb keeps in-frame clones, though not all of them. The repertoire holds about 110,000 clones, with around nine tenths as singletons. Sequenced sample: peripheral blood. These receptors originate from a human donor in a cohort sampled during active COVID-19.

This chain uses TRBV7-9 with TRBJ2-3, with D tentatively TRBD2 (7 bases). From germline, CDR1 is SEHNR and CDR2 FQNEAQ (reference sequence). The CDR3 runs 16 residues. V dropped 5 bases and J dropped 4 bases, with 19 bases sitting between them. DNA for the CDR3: TGTGCCAGCAGCCCTTGGGTCAGGGAGGGGGCAGATACGCAGTATTTT. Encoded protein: CASSPWVREGADTQYF.

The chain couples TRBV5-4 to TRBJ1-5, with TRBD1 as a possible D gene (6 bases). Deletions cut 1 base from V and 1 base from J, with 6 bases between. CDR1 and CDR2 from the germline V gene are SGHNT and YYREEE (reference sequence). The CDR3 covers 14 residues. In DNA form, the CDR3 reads TGTGCCAGCAGCTTGCAGGGGAGCAATCAGCCCCAGCATTTT. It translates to CASSLQGSNQPQHF.

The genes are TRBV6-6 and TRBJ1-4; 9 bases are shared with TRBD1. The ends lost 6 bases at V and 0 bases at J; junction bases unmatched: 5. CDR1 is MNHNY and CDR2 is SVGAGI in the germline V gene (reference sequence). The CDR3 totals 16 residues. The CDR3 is CASSRRTGATNEKLFF. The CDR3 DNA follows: TGTGCCAGCAGCCGCCGGACAGGGGCAACTAATGAAAAACTGTTTTTT.

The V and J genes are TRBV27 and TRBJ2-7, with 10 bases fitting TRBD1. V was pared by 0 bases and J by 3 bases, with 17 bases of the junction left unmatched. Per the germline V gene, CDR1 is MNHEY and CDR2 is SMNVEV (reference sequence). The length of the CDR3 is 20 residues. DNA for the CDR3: TGTGCCAGCAGTTTATCCTACTCAGGACAGGGGGGAACTAGGGTCTACGAGCAGTACTTC. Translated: CASSLSYSGQGGTRVYEQYF.

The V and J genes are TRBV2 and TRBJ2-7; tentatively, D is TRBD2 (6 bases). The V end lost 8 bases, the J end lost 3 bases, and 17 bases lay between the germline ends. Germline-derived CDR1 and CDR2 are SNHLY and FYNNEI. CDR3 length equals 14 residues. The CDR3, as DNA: TGTGCCAGCGGGGATTCGGGACTCTTCTACGAGCAGTACTTC. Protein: CASGDSGLFYEQYF. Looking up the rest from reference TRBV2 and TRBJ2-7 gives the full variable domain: EPEVTQTPSHQVTQMGQEVILRCVPISNHLYFYWYRQILGQKVEFLVSFYNNEISEKSEIFDDQFSVERPDGSNFTLKIRSTKLEDSAMYFCASGDSGLFYEQYFGPGTRLTVT.

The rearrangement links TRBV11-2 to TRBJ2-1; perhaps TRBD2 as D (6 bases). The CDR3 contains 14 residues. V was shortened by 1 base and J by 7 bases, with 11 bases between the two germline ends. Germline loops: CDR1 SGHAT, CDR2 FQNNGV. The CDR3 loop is CASSLAGASNEQFF. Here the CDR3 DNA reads TGTGCCAGCAGCTTAGCGGGAGCTTCGAATGAGCAGTTCTTC.

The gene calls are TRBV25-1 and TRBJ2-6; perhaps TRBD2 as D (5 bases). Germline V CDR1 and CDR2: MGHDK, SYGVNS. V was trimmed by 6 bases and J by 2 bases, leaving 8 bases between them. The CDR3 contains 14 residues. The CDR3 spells CASSGIAGANVLTF. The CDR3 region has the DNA TGTGCCAGCAGCGGGATTGCTGGGGCCAACGTCCTGACTTTC.

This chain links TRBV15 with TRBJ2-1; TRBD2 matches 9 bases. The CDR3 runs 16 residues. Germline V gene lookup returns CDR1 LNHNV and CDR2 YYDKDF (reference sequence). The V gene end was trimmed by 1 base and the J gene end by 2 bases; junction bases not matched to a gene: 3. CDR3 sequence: CATSRGAGGAYNEQFF. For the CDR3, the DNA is TGTGCCACCAGCAGAGGGGCGGGAGGGGCCTACAATGAGCAGTTCTTC. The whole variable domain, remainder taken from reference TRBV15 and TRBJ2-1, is DAMVIQNPRYQVTQFGKPVTLSCSQTLNHNVMYWYQQKSSQAPKLLFHYYDKDFNNEADTPDNFQSRRPNTSFCFLDIRSPGLGDTAMYLCATSRGAGGAYNEQFFGPGTRLTVL.

Here the CDR3 reads CASSLGILSGNTIYF. CDR3 nucleotide sequence: TGTGCCAGCAGCTTGGGTATTCTCTCTGGAAACACCATATATTTT. This rearrangement joins TRBV5-6 to TRBJ1-3; the D is unclear. CDR1 and CDR2 (germline): SGHDT, YYEEEE. This CDR3 region has 15 residues. V dropped 0 bases and J dropped 0 bases, with 7 bases sitting between them.

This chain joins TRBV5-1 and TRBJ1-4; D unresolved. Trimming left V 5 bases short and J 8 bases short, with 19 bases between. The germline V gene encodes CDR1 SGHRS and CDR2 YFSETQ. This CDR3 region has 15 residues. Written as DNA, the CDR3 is TGCGCCAGCAGTATAGGGAACCTAGGAGGAGAAAAACTGTTTTTT. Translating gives CASSIGNLGGEKLFF.

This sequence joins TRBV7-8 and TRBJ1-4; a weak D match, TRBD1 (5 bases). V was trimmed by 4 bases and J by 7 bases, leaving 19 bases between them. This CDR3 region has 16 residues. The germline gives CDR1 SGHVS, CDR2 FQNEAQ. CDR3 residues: CASSSSGGGTSEKLFF. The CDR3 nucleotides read TGTGCCAGCAGCTCTAGTGGGGGGGGAACAAGTGAAAAACTGTTTTTT. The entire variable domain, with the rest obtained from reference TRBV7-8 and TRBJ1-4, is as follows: GAGVSQSPRYKVAKRGQDVALRCDPISGHVSLFWYQQALGQGPEFLTYFQNEAQLDKSGLPSDRFFAERPEGSVSTLKIQRTQQEDSAVYLCASSSSGGGTSEKLFFGSGTQLSVL.

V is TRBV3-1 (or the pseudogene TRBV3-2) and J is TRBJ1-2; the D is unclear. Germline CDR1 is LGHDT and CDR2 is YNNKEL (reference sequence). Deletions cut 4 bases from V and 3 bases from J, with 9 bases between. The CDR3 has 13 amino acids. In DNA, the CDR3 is TGTGCCAGCAGCCCAATGCCGGACTATGGCTACACCTTC. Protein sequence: CASSPMPDYGYTF.

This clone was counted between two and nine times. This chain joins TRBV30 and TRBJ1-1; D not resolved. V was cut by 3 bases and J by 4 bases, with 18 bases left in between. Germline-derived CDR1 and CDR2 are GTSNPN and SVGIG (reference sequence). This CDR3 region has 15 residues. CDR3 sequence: CAWSPLGGLGTEAFF. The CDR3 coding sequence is TGTGCCTGGAGCCCCTTAGGAGGGCTAGGCACTGAAGCTTTCTTT.

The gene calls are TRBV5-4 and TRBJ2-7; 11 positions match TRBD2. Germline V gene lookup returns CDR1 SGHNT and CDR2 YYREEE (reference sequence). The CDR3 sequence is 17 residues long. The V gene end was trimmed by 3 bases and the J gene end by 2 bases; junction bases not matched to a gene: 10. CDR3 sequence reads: CASSSPPGTSGAYEQYF. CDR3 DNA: TGTGCCAGCAGCTCCCCCCCCGGGACTAGCGGAGCCTACGAGCAGTACTTC.

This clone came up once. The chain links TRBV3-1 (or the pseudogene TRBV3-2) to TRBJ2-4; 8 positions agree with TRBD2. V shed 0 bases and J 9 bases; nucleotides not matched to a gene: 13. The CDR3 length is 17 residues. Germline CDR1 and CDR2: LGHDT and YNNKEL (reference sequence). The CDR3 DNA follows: TGTGCCAGCAGCCAAGATGTTCGGGCGGGAGGATATGGCATTCAGTACTTC. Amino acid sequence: CASSQDVRAGGYGIQYF.

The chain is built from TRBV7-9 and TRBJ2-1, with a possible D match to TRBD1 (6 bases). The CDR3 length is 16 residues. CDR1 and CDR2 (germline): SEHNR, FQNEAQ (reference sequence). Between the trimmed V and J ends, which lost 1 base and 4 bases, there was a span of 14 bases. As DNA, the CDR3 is TGTGCCAGCAGCTTAGGGGGGCAGGGATCTTACAATGAGCAGTTCTTC. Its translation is CASSLGGQGSYNEQFF.

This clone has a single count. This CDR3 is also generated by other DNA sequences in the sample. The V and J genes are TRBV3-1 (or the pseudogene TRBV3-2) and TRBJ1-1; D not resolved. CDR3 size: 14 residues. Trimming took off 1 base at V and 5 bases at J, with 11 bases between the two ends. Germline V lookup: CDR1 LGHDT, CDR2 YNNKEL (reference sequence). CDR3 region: CASSQGQRGTEAFF. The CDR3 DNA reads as TGTGCCAGCAGCCAAGGGCAGCGAGGAACTGAAGCTTTCTTT.

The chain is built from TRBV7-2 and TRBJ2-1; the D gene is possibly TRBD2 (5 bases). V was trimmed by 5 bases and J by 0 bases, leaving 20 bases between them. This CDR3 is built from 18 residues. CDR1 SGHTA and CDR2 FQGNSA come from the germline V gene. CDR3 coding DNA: TGTGCCAGCAGCCGCATCCGGGGTTACCAAGGCTCCTACAATGAGCAGTTCTTC. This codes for CASSRIRGYQGSYNEQFF.